This T cell receptor (beta chain) derives from a study of blood T cells in healthy people across ages. Study outcomes and limitations: Higher diversity, along with more naive CD4+ cells, distinguished long-lived donors from aged donors.

Isolation per sample recovered at least 7 million PBMCs. Primed by a sample-barcoded 5' primer and a J-beta primer mix, a second PCR proceeded for roughly 6 to 12 cycles. TCRdb reprocessed the 5' RACE reads with MiXCR, giving one entry per CDR3 protein. Among about 800,000 distinct CDR3 sequences listed, roughly 25% were seen once. V was cut by 0 bases and J by 3 bases, with 11 bases left in between. This CDR3 has 16 residues. There are a few counts of this clonotype. Its antigen is unknown. In addition, the sample was reused for a study of T cells of mothers and their children. That publication notes: Slightly higher, non-significant overlap characterized related mother-child pairs relative to unrelated pairs. T cell clones that were persistent and microchimeric went undetected.

The chain joins TRBV12-3 or TRBV12-4 to TRBJ2-2; a weak D match, TRBD2 (6 bases). This clonotype originated in a boy under 18 in good health. Sequencing input: blood. CDR3: CASSLASGPYTGELFF. CDR3 sequence (DNA): TGTGCCAGCAGTTTAGCGAGCGGGCCCTACACCGGGGAGCTGTTTTTT.